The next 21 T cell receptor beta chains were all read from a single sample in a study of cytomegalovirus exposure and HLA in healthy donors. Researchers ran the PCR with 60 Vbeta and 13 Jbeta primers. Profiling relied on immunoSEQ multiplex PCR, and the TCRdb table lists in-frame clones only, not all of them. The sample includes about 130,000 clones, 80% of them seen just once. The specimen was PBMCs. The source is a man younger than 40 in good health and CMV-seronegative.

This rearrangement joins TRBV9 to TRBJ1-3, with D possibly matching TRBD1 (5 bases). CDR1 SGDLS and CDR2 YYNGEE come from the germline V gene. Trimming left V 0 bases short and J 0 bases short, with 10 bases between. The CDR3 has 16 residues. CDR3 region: CASSVAGDYSGNTIYF. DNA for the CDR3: TGTGCCAGCAGCGTAGCGGGGGACTACTCTGGAAACACCATATATTTT. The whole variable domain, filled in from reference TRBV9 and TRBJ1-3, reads DSGVTQTPKHLITATGQRVTLRCSPRSGDLSVYWYQQSLDQGLQFLIQYYNGEERAKGNILERFSAQQFPDLHSELNLSSLELGDSALYFCASSVAGDYSGNTIYFGEGSWLTVV.

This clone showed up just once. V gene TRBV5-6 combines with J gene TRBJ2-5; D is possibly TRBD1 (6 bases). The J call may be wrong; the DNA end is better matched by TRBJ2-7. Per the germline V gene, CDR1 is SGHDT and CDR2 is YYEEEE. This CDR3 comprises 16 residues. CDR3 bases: TGTGCCAGCAGCGAGGTGACAGGAACGACCTCCTACGAGCAGTACTTC. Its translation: CASSEVTGTTSYEQYF.

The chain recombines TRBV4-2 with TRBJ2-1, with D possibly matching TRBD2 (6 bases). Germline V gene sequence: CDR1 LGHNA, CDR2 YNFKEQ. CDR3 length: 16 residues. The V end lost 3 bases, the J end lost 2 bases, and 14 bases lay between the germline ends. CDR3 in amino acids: CASSQALVAAYNEQFF. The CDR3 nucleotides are TGTGCCAGCAGCCAGGCTTTGGTAGCGGCCTACAATGAGCAGTTCTTC.

CDR3 nucleotide sequence: TGTGCCTGGAGTGTGCCAGCGGGAAACTACAATGAGCAGTTCTTC. Residues: CAWSVPAGNYNEQFF. The genes are TRBV30 and TRBJ2-1, with 7 bases lining up with TRBD2. The CDR3 is made up of 15 amino acids. Trimming took 0 bases from V and 3 from J; bases not matched to a gene: 5. CDR1 and CDR2 (germline): GTSNPN, SVGIG (reference sequence).

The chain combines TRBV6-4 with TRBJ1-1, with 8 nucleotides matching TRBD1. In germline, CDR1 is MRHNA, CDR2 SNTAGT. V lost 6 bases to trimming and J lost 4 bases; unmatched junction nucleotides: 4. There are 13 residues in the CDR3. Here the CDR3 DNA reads TGTGCCAGCAGACTCACAGGGGGCACTGAAGCTTTCTTT. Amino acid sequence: CASRLTGGTEAFF.

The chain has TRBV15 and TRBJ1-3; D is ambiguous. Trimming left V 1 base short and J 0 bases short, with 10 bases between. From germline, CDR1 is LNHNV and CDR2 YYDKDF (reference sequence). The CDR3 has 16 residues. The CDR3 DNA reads TGTGCCACCAGCAGAGGAGGGCTAGTCTCTGGAAACACCATATATTTT. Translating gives CATSRGGLVSGNTIYF.

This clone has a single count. The CDR3 nucleotides read TGTGCCTGGGACTCGGACAGGCGAGGGGAAAAACTGTTTTTT. Residues: CAWDSDRRGEKLFF. This chain links TRBV30 with TRBJ1-4, with 7 bases matching TRBD1. This CDR3 is 14 amino acids long. J was trimmed by 8 bases and V by 5 bases; bases with no gene match: 11. The germline V gene has CDR1 GTSNPN and CDR2 SVGIG (reference sequence).

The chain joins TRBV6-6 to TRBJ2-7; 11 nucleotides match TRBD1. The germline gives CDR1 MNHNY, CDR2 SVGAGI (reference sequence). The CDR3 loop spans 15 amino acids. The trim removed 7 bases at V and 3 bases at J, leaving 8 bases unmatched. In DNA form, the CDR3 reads TGTGCCAGCACCCCACCAGGGACAGGGGGCTACGAGCAGTACTTC. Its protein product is CASTPPGTGGYEQYF.

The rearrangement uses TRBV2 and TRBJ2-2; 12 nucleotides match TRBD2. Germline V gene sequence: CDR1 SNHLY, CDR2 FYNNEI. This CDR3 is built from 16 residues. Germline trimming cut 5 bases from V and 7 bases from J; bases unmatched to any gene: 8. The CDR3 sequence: CASSLRLAGVGGELFF. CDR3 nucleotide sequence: TGTGCCAGCAGTCTCCGACTAGCGGGAGTGGGCGGGGAGCTGTTTTTT.

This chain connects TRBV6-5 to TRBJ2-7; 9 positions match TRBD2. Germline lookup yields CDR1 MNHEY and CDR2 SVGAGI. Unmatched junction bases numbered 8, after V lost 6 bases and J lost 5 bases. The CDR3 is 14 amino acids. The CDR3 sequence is CASRPGLAGNEQYF. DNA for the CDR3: TGTGCCAGCAGGCCGGGACTAGCTGGAAACGAGCAGTACTTC.

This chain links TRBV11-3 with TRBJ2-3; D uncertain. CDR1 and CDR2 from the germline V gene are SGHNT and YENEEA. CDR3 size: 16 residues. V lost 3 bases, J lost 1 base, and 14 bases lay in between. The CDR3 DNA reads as TGTGCCAGCAGCTTTTCTCAGGTCTCCGGCACAGATACGCAGTATTTT. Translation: CASSFSQVSGTDTQYF.

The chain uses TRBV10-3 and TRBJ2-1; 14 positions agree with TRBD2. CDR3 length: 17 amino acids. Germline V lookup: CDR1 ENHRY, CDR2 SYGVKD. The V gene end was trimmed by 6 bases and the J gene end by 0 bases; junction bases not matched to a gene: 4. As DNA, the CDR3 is TGTGCCATCAGCTCCGGGACTAGCGGGAGCTCCTACAATGAGCAGTTCTTC. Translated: CAISSGTSGSSYNEQFF.

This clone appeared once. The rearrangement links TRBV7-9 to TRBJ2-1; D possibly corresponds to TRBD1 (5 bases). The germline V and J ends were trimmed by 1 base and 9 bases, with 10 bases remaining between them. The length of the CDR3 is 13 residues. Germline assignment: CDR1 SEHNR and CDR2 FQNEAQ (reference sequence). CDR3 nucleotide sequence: TGTGCCAGCAGCTTAGGGGGCTACGCTGAGCAGTTCTTC. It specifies CASSLGGYAEQFF.

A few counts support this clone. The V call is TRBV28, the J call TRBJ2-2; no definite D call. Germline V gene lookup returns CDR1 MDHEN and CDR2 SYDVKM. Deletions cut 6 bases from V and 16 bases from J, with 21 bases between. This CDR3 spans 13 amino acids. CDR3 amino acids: CASRTNTEDVGFF. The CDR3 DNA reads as TGTGCCAGCAGAACTAACACCGAAGACGTCGGGTTTTTT.

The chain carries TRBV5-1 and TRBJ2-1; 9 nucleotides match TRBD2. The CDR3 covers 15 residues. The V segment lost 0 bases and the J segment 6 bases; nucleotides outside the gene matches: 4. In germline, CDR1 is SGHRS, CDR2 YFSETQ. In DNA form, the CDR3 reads TGCGCCAGCAGCTTGGCGGTAGCGGGGGTCAATGAGCAGTTCTTC. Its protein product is CASSLAVAGVNEQFF.

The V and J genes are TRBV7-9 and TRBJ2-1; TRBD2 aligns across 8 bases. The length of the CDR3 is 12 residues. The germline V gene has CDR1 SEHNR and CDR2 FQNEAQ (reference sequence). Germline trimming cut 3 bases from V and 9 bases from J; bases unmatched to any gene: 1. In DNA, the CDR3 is TGTGCCAGCAGCTTGGCGGGAGGTGAGCAGTTCTTC. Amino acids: CASSLAGGEQFF. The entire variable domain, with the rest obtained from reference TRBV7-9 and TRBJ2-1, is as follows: DTGVSQNPRHKITKRGQNVTFRCDPISEHNRLYWYRQTLGQGPEFLTYFQNEAQLEKSRLLSDRFSAERPKGSFSTLEIQRTEQGDSAMYLCASSLAGGEQFFGPGTRLTVL.

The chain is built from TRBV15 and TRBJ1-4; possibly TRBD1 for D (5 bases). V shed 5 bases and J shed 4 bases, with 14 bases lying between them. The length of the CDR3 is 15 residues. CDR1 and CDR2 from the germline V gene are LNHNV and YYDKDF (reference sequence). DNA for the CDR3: TGTGCCACCAGCGCCCGACAGAGAAGTAATGAAAAACTGTTTTTT. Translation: CATSARQRSNEKLFF. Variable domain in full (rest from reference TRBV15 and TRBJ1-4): DAMVIQNPRYQVTQFGKPVTLSCSQTLNHNVMYWYQQKSSQAPKLLFHYYDKDFNNEADTPDNFQSRRPNTSFCFLDIRSPGLGDTAMYLCATSARQRSNEKLFFGSGTQLSVL.

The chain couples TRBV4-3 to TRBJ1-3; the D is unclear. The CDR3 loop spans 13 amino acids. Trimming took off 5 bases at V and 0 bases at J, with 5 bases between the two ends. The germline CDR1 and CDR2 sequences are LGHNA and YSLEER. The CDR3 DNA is TGCGCCAGCAGCTTCGTCTCTGGAAACACCATATATTTT. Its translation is CASSFVSGNTIYF.

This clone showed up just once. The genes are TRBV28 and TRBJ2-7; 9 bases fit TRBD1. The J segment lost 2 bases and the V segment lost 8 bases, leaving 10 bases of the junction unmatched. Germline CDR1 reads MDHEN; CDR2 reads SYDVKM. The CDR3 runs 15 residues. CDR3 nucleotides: TGTGCCAGCCGCTTAGGGACAGGGACAACCTACGAGCAGTACTTC. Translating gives CASRLGTGTTYEQYF. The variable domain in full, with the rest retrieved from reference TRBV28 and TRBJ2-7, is DVKVTQSSRYLVKRTGEKVFLECVQDMDHENMFWYRQDPGLGLRLIYFSYDVKMKEKGDIPEGYSVSREKKERFSLILESASTNQTSMYLCASRLGTGTTYEQYFGPGTRLTVT.

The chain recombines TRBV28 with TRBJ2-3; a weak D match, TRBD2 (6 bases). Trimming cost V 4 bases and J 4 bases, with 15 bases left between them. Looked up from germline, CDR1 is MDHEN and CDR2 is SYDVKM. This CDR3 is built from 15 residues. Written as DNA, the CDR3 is TGTGCCAGCAGTTCCCCAAATTGGGAGGCAGATACGCAGTATTTT. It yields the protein CASSSPNWEADTQYF.

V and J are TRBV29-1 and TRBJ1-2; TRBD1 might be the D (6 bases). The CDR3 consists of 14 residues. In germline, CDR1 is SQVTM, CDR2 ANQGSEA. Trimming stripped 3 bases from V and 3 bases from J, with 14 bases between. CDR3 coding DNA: TGCAGCGTTGATATGGCAGGGGAAGACTATGGCTACACCTTC. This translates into CSVDMAGEDYGYTF.